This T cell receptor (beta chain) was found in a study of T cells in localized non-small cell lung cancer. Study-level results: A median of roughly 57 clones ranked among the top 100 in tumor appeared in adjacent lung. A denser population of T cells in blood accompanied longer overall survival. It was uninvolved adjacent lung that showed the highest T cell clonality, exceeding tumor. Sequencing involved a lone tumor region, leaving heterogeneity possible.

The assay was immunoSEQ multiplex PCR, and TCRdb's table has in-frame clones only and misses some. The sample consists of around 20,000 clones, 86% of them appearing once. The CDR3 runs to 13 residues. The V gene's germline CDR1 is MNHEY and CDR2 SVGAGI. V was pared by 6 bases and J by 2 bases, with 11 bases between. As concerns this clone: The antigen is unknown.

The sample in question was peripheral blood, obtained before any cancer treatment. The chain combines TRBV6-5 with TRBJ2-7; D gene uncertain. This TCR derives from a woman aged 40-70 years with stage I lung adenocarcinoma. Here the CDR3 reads CASSPLGTYEQYF. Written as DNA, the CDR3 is TGTGCCAGCAGCCCCCTGGGTACCTACGAGCAGTACTTC.